What follows are 20 T cell receptor beta chains derived from one specimen sequenced in a study of blood T cell repertoires in COVID-19 (dated by TCRdb to 2020 to 2022). Libraries came from the immunoSEQ multiplex PCR assay. TCRdb mirrors the immuneACCESS table, restricted to in-frame sequences. Some clones are absent from its copies; in checked studies, under half trace to an unresolved V gene, and the reason for the others is unknown. For this sample the table gives about 200,000 clones, of which around four fifths were detected only once. Jointly, the top ten make up roughly 8.8% of the sample. Sequenced material: peripheral blood. The receptors stem from a woman aged 45 to 65 with acute or convalescent COVID-19.

CDR3 residues: CASRQGANQPQHF. Here the CDR3 DNA reads TGTGCCAGTAGACAGGGGGCCAATCAGCCCCAGCATTTT. This sequence joins TRBV12-3 or TRBV12-4 and TRBJ1-5; 10 nucleotides align to TRBD1. The V segment lost 9 bases and the J segment 3 bases; nucleotides outside the gene matches: 2. The CDR3 contains 13 residues.

This clone has at least ten counts. Other DNA sequences in the sample encode the same CDR3. V gene TRBV7-9 combines with J gene TRBJ2-3; 8 bases fit TRBD1. Trimming cost V 5 bases and J 2 bases; bases outside gene matches: 6. The V gene's germline CDR1 is SEHNR and CDR2 FQNEAQ (reference sequence). This CDR3 has 15 residues. This chain's CDR3 is CASSLGTGDTDTQYF. In nucleotides, the CDR3 is TGTGCCAGCAGCCTGGGGACAGGAGACACAGATACGCAGTATTTT.

The V and J genes are TRBV6-5 and TRBJ1-5; weak D call: TRBD1 (5 bases). CDR3 length: 15 residues. The V gene lost 6 bases and the J gene lost 1 base, with 13 bases spanning the gap. Per the germline V gene, CDR1 is MNHEY and CDR2 is SVGAGI. CDR3 nucleotides: TGTGCCAGCAGCCTCGTCTGGGGCAGCAATCAGCCCCAGCATTTT. Its protein is CASSLVWGSNQPQHF.

The rearrangement links TRBV29-1 to TRBJ2-3; D is possibly TRBD1 (6 bases). CDR1 is SQVTM and CDR2 is ANQGSEA in the germline V gene. The CDR3 runs to 13 residues. Trimming took 3 bases from V and 4 from J, leaving 11 bases between them. The CDR3 reads CSVDSGDADTQYF. CDR3 DNA: TGCAGCGTTGATTCAGGGGACGCAGATACGCAGTATTTT.

The chain uses TRBV9 and TRBJ2-3; 13 bases fit TRBD2. The CDR3 sequence is 18 residues long. The V gene end was trimmed by 4 bases and the J gene end by 1 base; junction bases not matched to a gene: 9. Germline V gene lookup returns CDR1 SGDLS and CDR2 YYNGEE. The CDR3 here is CASSSRGLAGDRTDTQYF. The CDR3 coding sequence is TGTGCCAGCAGCTCGAGAGGACTAGCGGGAGACCGCACAGATACGCAGTATTTT.

Note on this clone: Other nucleotide sequences in the sample specify the same CDR3. J is TRBJ2-1 and V is TRBV19; 12 bases are shared with TRBD2. This CDR3 contains 20 residues. CDR1 LNHDA and CDR2 SQIVND come from the germline V gene (reference sequence). V trimming: 8 bases; J trimming: 2 bases; junction bases outside the gene matches: 19. As DNA, the CDR3 is TGTGCCAGTTCCCCTAGCCCCCGGACTAGCGGGATCGCCCCCTACAATGAGCAGTTCTTC. It specifies CASSPSPRTSGIAPYNEQFF.

The chain recombines TRBV19 with TRBJ2-1, with 10 bases matching TRBD2. The V gene's germline CDR1 is LNHDA and CDR2 SQIVND (reference sequence). The J segment lost 7 bases and the V segment lost 1 base, leaving 7 bases of the junction unmatched. This CDR3 comprises 16 residues. The CDR3 reads CASSIVGLAGVNEQFF. The CDR3, as DNA: TGTGCCAGTAGTATAGTTGGCCTAGCGGGAGTGAATGAGCAGTTCTTC.

The rearrangement joins TRBV7-3 to TRBJ1-1; the D is unclear. From germline, CDR1 is SGHTA and CDR2 FQGTGA. The CDR3 extends over 15 amino acids. V was pared by 5 bases and J by 0 bases, with 13 bases between. CDR3 in amino acids: CASSLDIILNTEAFF. The CDR3 DNA sequence: TGTGCCAGCAGCCTTGACATAATACTGAACACTGAAGCTTTCTTT.

This clone was counted only a few times. The chain uses TRBV6-5 and TRBJ2-1; TRBD2 agrees at 10 bases. CDR1 MNHEY and CDR2 SVGAGI come from the germline V gene. Trimming removed 5 bases from V and 6 bases from J; junction bases left unmatched: 4. CDR3 length: 14 amino acids. Here the CDR3 DNA reads TGTGCCAGCAGTAATAGCGGGAGGCCCAATGAGCAGTTCTTC. As protein: CASSNSGRPNEQFF.

The chain recombines TRBV28 with TRBJ2-7, with 7 bases that match TRBD1. From germline, CDR1 is MDHEN and CDR2 SYDVKM. The trim removed 5 bases at V and 6 bases at J, leaving 13 bases unmatched. CDR3 length equals 15 residues. This CDR3 reads CASSPRQGFYGEQYF. DNA for the CDR3: TGTGCCAGCAGTCCGCGACAGGGTTTTTATGGCGAGCAGTACTTC.

The genes are TRBV5-1 and TRBJ2-2; D may be TRBD2 (6 bases). In germline, CDR1 is SGHRS, CDR2 YFSETQ. This CDR3 comprises 16 residues. V was trimmed by 5 bases and J by 2 bases, leaving 16 bases between them. CDR3 nucleotides: TGCGCCAGCAGTTCGTCGGAGGGGCTAAACACCGGGGAGCTGTTTTTT. Protein sequence: CASSSSEGLNTGELFF.

The chain employs TRBV15 and TRBJ2-1, with D perhaps matching TRBD1 (6 bases). The CDR3 has 18 amino acids. V was pared by 1 base and J by 8 bases, with 24 bases between. Germline V gene data show CDR1 as LNHNV and CDR2 as YYDKDF (reference sequence). The CDR3 DNA is TGTGCCACCAGCAGAGGAAAAGGCAGGGGCGCCGTCTTTGATGAGCAGTTCTTC. This sequence encodes CATSRGKGRGAVFDEQFF.

J is TRBJ2-1 and V is TRBV27; 11 nucleotides line up with TRBD2. Germline V lookup: CDR1 MNHEY, CDR2 SMNVEV (reference sequence). The length of the CDR3 is 14 residues. V dropped 9 bases and J dropped 7; count of bases not matched to a gene: 8. The CDR3 sequence: CASMTSGMWNEQFF. In DNA form, the CDR3 reads TGTGCCAGTATGACTAGCGGGATGTGGAATGAGCAGTTCTTC.

The count of this clone is one. The rearrangement links TRBV5-4 to TRBJ2-1; TRBD2 matches 9 bases. With 0 bases clipped from V and 5 bases from J, the junction kept 0 bases outside the gene matches. CDR1 is SGHNT and CDR2 is YYREEE in the germline V gene (reference sequence). The CDR3 spans 14 residues. This CDR3 reads CASSLASGNNEQFF. CDR3 DNA sequence: TGTGCCAGCAGCTTGGCTAGCGGGAACAATGAGCAGTTCTTC.

The chain recombines TRBV19 with TRBJ2-5, with 12 bases that match TRBD2. The CDR3 length is 15 residues. Germline V CDR1 and CDR2: LNHDA, SQIVND (reference sequence). The trim removed 5 bases at V and 4 bases at J, leaving 5 bases unmatched. Here the CDR3 reads CASSLAGGPGETQYF. The CDR3 coding sequence is TGTGCCAGTAGTCTAGCGGGAGGGCCGGGAGAGACCCAGTACTTC.

With regard to this clone: Additional DNA sequences in this sample encode the identical CDR3. The chain recombines TRBV10-1 with TRBJ1-2, with D hard to call. V shed 2 bases and J shed 4 bases, with 8 bases lying between them. The germline V gene encodes CDR1 WNHNN and CDR2 SYGVQD (reference sequence). The CDR3 length is 13 residues. DNA for the CDR3: TGCGCCAGCAGTGAGACGGGTCCCTATGGCTACACCTTC. Translated, it gives CASSETGPYGYTF.

The chain links TRBV29-1 to TRBJ2-7, with 12 positions matching TRBD1. Germline CDR1 reads SQVTM; CDR2 reads ANQGSEA. CDR3 size: 16 residues. Germline trimming cut 0 bases from V and 2 bases from J; bases unmatched to any gene: 5. The CDR3 reads CSVEDRGQGATYEQYF. CDR3 DNA sequence: TGCAGCGTTGAAGATCGGGGACAGGGGGCGACCTACGAGCAGTACTTC.

The V and J genes are TRBV5-1 and TRBJ1-1; D remains unclear. Per germline, CDR1 SGHRS and CDR2 YFSETQ. This CDR3 is 12 amino acids long. Trimming removed 0 bases at V and 4 bases at J, with 4 bases between. Here the CDR3 DNA reads TGCGCCAGCAGCTTGGGGAGCACTGAAGCTTTCTTT. Protein product: CASSLGSTEAFF.

The chain has TRBV4-2 and TRBJ2-3; possible D gene TRBD2, 7 bases. Trimming removed 0 bases from V and 5 bases from J, with 12 bases in between. Germline V lookup: CDR1 LGHNA, CDR2 YNFKEQ. This CDR3 comprises 15 residues. The CDR3 nucleotides read TGTGCCAGCAGCCAAGATCGGGGGGCGGGAGATACGCAGTATTTT. Translation gives CASSQDRGAGDTQYF.

The V and J genes are TRBV28 and TRBJ1-6, with 8 bases identical to TRBD1. The CDR3 loop spans 15 amino acids. Losses at the gene ends were 6 bases for V and 5 bases for J; bases not matched to a gene: 6. Germline-derived CDR1 and CDR2 are MDHEN and SYDVKM. This CDR3 reads CASRPTGDHNSPLHF. The CDR3 DNA is TGTGCCAGCAGACCGACAGGGGACCATAATTCACCCCTCCACTTT.